This is a list of T cell receptor beta chains from one sample in a study of radiotherapy plus CTLA-4 blockade in lung cancer. Using immunoSEQ multiplex PCR, the repertoire was profiled, and TCRdb retains in-frame clones only, with some absent. The sample records some 40,000 clones, over 60% being singletons. This sample comprised peripheral blood, obtained from a patient treated with radiotherapy plus ipilimumab. These receptors all stem from a human donor with non-small cell lung cancer whose response to radiotherapy plus ipilimumab could not be evaluated. Each CDR3 is given with its conserved first and last residue. D genes are given only for firm matches. Expanded clones get a size class; other rows say once, few or many, or leave the size out.

v_call	clone_size	j_call	d_call	cdr3_aa	cdr3_nt
TRBV6-5	-	TRBJ1-4	TRBD1	CASTRQGTNEKLFF	TGTGCCAGCACCCGACAGGGAACTAATGAAAAACTGTTTTTT
TRBV2	-	TRBJ2-2	-	CASSAGQPGNWELFF	TGTGCCAGCAGTGCAGGCCAGCCTGGAAATTGGGAGCTGTTTTTT
TRBV5-1	-	TRBJ2-1	-	CASSLTSDEQFF	TGCGCCAGCAGCTTGACTAGTGATGAGCAGTTCTTC
TRBV18	-	TRBJ1-5	-	CASSPPGMQGQNQPQHF	TGTGCCAGCTCACCACCGGGGATGCAGGGGCAGAATCAGCCCCAGCATTTT
TRBV28	-	TRBJ2-4	TRBD1	CASSLQGVAKNIQYF	TGTGCCAGCAGTCTACAGGGGGTCGCCAAAAACATTCAGTACTTC
TRBV6-5	-	TRBJ2-2	-	CASSYSSLATGELFF	TGTGCCAGCAGTTACTCGTCTCTAGCGACCGGGGAGCTGTTTTTT
TRBV27	-	TRBJ1-1	-	CASSLTRYTEAFF	TGTGCCAGCAGTTTAACGAGATACACTGAAGCTTTCTTT
TRBV11-1	-	TRBJ2-5	-	CASTLRGGPQGETQYF	TGTGCCAGCACCCTAAGGGGGGGGCCTCAGGGGGAGACCCAGTACTTC
TRBV7-8	-	TRBJ2-3	-	CASSLVPRSTDTQYF	TGTGCCAGCAGCTTAGTGCCTAGAAGCACAGATACGCAGTATTTT
TRBV6-5	-	TRBJ1-1	TRBD1	CASRDRLNTEAFF	TGTGCCAGCAGGGACAGGCTGAACACTGAAGCTTTCTTT
TRBV5-1	-	TRBJ1-5	TRBD1	CASSPMTGDSNQPQHF	TGCGCCAGCAGCCCTATGACAGGGGATAGCAATCAGCCCCAGCATTTT
TRBV2	few	TRBJ1-1	-	CASKHVGDGGEAFF	TGTGCCAGCAAGCACGTTGGGGACGGGGGTGAAGCTTTCTTT
TRBV11-2	-	TRBJ2-7	-	CASSLRAASSIEQYF	TGTGCCAGCAGCTTGAGAGCAGCTAGTTCTATCGAGCAGTACTTC
TRBV19	-	TRBJ2-7	TRBD1	CASSIHSGQGANEQYF	TGTGCCAGTAGTATACATAGCGGACAGGGGGCGAACGAGCAGTACTTC
TRBV27	-	TRBJ2-2	TRBD1	CASSLEQGRIGELFF	TGTGCCAGCAGTTTAGAACAGGGGCGAATCGGGGAGCTGTTTTTT
TRBV9	-	TRBJ2-2	TRBD2	CASSVETSGTGELFF	TGTGCCAGCAGCGTAGAGACTAGCGGCACCGGGGAGCTGTTTTTT
TRBV5-6	few	TRBJ2-7	TRBD1	CASSFVTGLLEQYF	TGTGCCAGCAGCTTTGTGACAGGGCTGCTCGAGCAGTACTTC
TRBV7-3	-	TRBJ2-1	TRBD1	CASSFPGTVQFF	TGTGCCAGCAGCTTCCCTGGGACAGTTCAGTTCTTC
TRBV7-2	-	TRBJ1-5	-	CASSQGSPNQPQHF	TGTGCCAGCAGCCAGGGCAGTCCCAATCAGCCCCAGCATTTT
TRBV7-2	-	TRBJ2-7	-	CASSYMSVRGGNYEQYF	TGTGCCAGCAGCTACATGAGTGTAAGGGGGGGGAACTACGAGCAGTACTTC
TRBV7-2	-	TRBJ2-7	TRBD1	CASSYDRGHSYEQYF	TGTGCCAGCAGCTACGACAGGGGGCACTCCTACGAGCAGTACTTC
TRBV7-2	-	TRBJ2-5	-	CASSLSPEETQYF	TGTGCCAGCAGCTTATCTCCCGAAGAGACCCAGTACTTC
TRBV7-6	-	TRBJ2-1	-	CASSFASTRGDEQFF	TGTGCCAGCAGCTTTGCTTCGACTAGGGGAGATGAGCAGTTCTTC
TRBV30	-	TRBJ1-4	-	CAWSRQGGEKLFF	TGTGCCTGGAGTCGGCAGGGAGGTGAAAAACTGTTTTTT
TRBV28	-	TRBJ2-1	TRBD1	CASSRDRVLGEQFF	TGTGCCAGCAGCCGGGACAGGGTCTTGGGCGAGCAGTTCTTC
TRBV6-5	-	TRBJ1-1	-	CASAPGRADTEAFF	TGTGCCAGCGCCCCCGGGAGGGCGGATACTGAAGCTTTCTTT
TRBV18	medium-sized	TRBJ1-1	-	CASSGGAVNTEAFF	TGTGCCAGCTCAGGTGGCGCGGTGAACACTGAAGCTTTCTTT